This T cell receptor (beta chain) was retrieved from a study of blood T cells in healthy people across ages (dated by TCRdb to the mid-2010s). In the study overall: Template switching captured roughly one uniquely barcoded TCR beta cDNA molecule per two T cells in model experiments. The study measured age-related changes in TCR beta repertoire diversity using deep sequencing normalized with unique cDNA molecular identifiers. For two donors (one aged 18 to 29 and one aged 80 or older), the study analyzed two additional independent replicas of 1 million unique cDNA reads from the same blood draw. Donors of different ages were randomly distributed across sequencing lanes to avoid experimental bias. Four age groups were formed from the donors: young (average approximately 15 years), middle-aged (less than 40), aged (about 68) and long-lived (around 82). Broad study findings and their caveats: Because profiling used bulk unsorted PBMCs, naive and antigen-experienced compartments could not be compared conclusively. As age increased, observed TCR beta diversity per million T cells dropped in a roughly linear way, and a significant reduction was already evident by age 40. Total diversity estimates from one million sequenced T cells were considered lower bounds and underestimates. The percentage of naive T cells measured by flow cytometry correlated strongly with observed TCR beta diversity. The CMV infection status of donors was not known, potentially confounding age-related changes in expanded clonotypes. Compared with the aged group, the long-lived group had more naive CD4+ T cells, fewer expanded clones and increased TCR diversity, a pattern suggesting age selection.

Notes on this clonotype: No cognate antigen has been identified for it. No base qualities exist here, and no much larger clone lies one base off it.

CDR1 and CDR2 are drawn from the germline V gene: MNHNS, SASEGT. V is trimmed back by 5 bases and J by 8 bases, and the junction contains 17 bases that no gene match accounts for. From the cysteine through the phenylalanine, the CDR3 covers 18 amino acids. Kept here is only the CDR3 DNA, which spans 54 bases and is read in frame from base 1. The library was made by 5' RACE. Sequencing relied on an Illumina HiSeq 2500. The second PCR ran for about 7 to 11 cycles and used a J-beta primer mix along with a sample-barcoded 5' primer. A unique molecular identifier was introduced onto each TCR beta cDNA molecule by a template-switch 5' adaptor carrying 12 random nucleotides. Each sample yielded at least 3 million CDR3-containing paired-end reads. The Mint cDNA synthesis kit, primed by a TRBC-specific oligonucleotide, was used to synthesize first-strand cDNA from all RNA. Following uracil-DNA glycosylase treatment, a first 18-cycle PCR with universal primers M1SS and BC2_uni_R was performed on all cDNA. The original methods were these. For normalization, 1 million high-quality reads were randomly selected from each sample, with every read carrying a distinct molecular identifier. Reads with shared molecular identifiers were discarded instead of being binned into consensus sequences. MiTCR, with a Q25 quality threshold and the strictest error-elimination algorithm, was used for CDR3 identification, clonotype clustering and error correction. A nonparametric unseen species model with Euler transformation was used to estimate a lower bound on total TCR beta diversity. Clones were called with MiXCR by TCRdb after fastp trimmed the public reads at Q25, and only in-frame beta chains were retained. Each record represents a unique CDR3 protein, reported with the most common genes and DNA among its rows. None of the V and J calls come from the authors' own analysis; TCRdb made them. The sample records 700,000 to 850,000 distinct CDR3 sequences, roughly 50% of which are singletons. In total, the top ten clones hold approximately 40% of the sample.

Donors were roughly 40 systemically healthy Caucasian individuals from Russia aged roughly 6 to 90 years. Each donor gave approximately 10 milliliters of peripheral blood, collected into EDTA-treated Vacutainer tubes. Ficoll-Paque density-gradient centrifugation was used to isolate PBMCs, with at least 6.5 million per sample. Trizol reagent was used to extract total RNA from PBMCs, with at least 6 micrograms per sample. For every donor, flow cytometry on a PBMC aliquot measured the percentage of naive CD45RAhigh/CD27high T cells. The origin of this receptor is an elderly man in good health. The sequence joins TRBV6-1 to TRBJ2-1; 11 central bases correspond to TRBD2. Sequencing was done on a sample of blood. This receptor carries the CDR3 CASSQTTSGKSRLDEQFF. The bases read TGTGCCAGCAGTCAAACGACTAGCGGGAAGTCTCGATTGGATGAGCAGTTCTTC.